The subject of this entry is one TCR beta chain. Source study methods: Estimated nucleated cell counts came from reference gene primer amplification. Sequencing was performed with immunoSEQ multiplex PCR; in TCRdb, only in-frame clones are kept and a portion is missing. From that table come the V and J calls and clone size; the DNA was used to work out D and trimming. The top ten clones hold 11% of a sample with some 130,000 clones, roughly 86% of them seen once. Those enrolled in Seattle joined during active infection and were followed longitudinally afterward. These data come from a study of blood T cell repertoires in COVID-19. Study background: Italy, Spain and the United States were the sources of the convalescent and acute COVID-19 samples. T cells, B-cell-depleted T cells, or PBMCs supplied cDNA or gDNA.

This CDR3 region has 17 residues. Germline V CDR1 and CDR2: LNHDA, SQIVND (reference sequence). Trimming cost V 0 bases and J 2 bases; bases outside gene matches: 5. The V call is TRBV19, the J call TRBJ2-1; 9 bases match TRBD2. The sequence was collected from an older woman with COVID-19, enrolled during active disease. The sample consisted of peripheral blood. The CDR3 protein is CASSIDLAGSTYNEQFF. In DNA, the CDR3 is TGTGCCAGTAGTATAGACCTAGCGGGGTCCACCTACAATGAGCAGTTCTTC.